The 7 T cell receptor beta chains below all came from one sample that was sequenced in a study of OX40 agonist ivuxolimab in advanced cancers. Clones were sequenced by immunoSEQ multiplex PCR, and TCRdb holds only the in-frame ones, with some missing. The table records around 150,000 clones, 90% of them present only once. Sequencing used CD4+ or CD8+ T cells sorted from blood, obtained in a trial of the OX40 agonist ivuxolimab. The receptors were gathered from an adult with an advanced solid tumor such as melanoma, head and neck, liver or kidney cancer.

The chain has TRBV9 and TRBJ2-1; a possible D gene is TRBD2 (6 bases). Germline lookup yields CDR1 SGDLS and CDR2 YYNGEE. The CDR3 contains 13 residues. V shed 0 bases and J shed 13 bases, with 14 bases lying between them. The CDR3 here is CASSVDPMGGQFF. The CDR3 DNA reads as TGTGCCAGCAGCGTAGACCCCATGGGGGGACAGTTCTTC.

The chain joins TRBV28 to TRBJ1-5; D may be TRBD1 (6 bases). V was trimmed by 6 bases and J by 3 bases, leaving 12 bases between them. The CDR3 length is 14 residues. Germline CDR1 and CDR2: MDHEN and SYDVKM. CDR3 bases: TGTGCCAGCAGGCGAGGGGGATTCAATCAGCCCCAGCATTTT. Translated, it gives CASRRGGFNQPQHF.

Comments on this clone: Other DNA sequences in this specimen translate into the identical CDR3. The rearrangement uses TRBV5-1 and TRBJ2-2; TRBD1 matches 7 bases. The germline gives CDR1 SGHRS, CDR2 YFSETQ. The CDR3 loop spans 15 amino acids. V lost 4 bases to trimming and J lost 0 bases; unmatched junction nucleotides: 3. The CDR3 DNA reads TGCGCCAGCAGCCTGGGGACAGCGAACACCGGGGAGCTGTTTTTT. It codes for CASSLGTANTGELFF.

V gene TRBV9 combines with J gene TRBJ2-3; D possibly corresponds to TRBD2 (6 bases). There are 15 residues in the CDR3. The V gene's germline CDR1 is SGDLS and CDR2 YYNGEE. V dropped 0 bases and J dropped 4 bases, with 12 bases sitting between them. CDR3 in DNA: TGTGCCAGCAGCGTAGGACTAGATGGGGCAGATACGCAGTATTTT. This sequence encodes CASSVGLDGADTQYF.

The CDR3 region has the DNA TGTGCCAGCTCACCAAGGAGGGGGCCTGAGCAGTTCTTC. This translates into CASSPRRGPEQFF. This rearrangement joins TRBV18 to TRBJ2-1, with a possible D match to TRBD1 (7 bases). The CDR3 totals 13 residues. V lost 2 bases to trimming and J lost 9 bases, with 11 bases between them. The germline V gene encodes CDR1 KGHSH and CDR2 LQKENI.

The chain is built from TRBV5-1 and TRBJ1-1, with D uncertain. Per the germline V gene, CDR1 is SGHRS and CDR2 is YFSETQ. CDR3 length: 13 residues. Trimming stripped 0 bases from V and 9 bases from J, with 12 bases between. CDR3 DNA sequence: TGCGCCAGCAGCTTGGAGCCCCTTCGAAAAGCTTTCTTT. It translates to CASSLEPLRKAFF.

The CDR3 DNA sequence: TGTGCCAGCAGTGGACCGGGACCCCAAAAACTGTTTTTT. Encoded protein: CASSGPGPQKLFF. The rearrangement uses TRBV27 and TRBJ1-4, with D possibly TRBD1 on 5 matching bases. The CDR3 has 13 amino acids. The V gene lost 5 bases and the J gene lost 9 bases, with 13 bases spanning the gap. From germline, CDR1 is MNHEY and CDR2 SMNVEV (reference sequence).